This is a list of T cell receptor beta chains from one sample in a study of cytomegalovirus exposure and HLA in healthy donors. Generated by immunoSEQ multiplex PCR, the TCRdb table keeps only in-frame clones and is missing some. The sample has some 200,000 clones, over 65% seen once. Sequencing input: PBMCs. The receptors here all came from a woman aged 55-69 years in good health and CMV-seropositive. Each CDR3 is given without its conserved first and last residue. A D gene is named only where the DNA matches it firmly.

J,D,V,CDR3
TRBJ2-5,.,TRBV7-8,ASSLDVGSWETQY
TRBJ2-3,.,TRBV11-2,ASSQGLLNTDTQY
TRBJ2-3,.,TRBV9,ASSTRRDTQY
TRBJ1-5,.,TRBV27,ASSFGAGLNQPQH
TRBJ1-4,TRBD1,TRBV5-1,ASSSTGQGGEKLF
TRBJ2-4,.,TRBV30,AWSTRDENIQY
TRBJ2-3,.,TRBV9,ASSVDSYGDTQY
TRBJ2-7,.,TRBV10-3,AISELKETYEQY
TRBJ1-2,.,TRBV29-1,SVEDPRGWDNGYT
TRBJ2-1,TRBD2,TRBV9,ASSVGGGGRAFNEQF
TRBJ2-7,.,TRBV18,ASSSLPPASSYEQY